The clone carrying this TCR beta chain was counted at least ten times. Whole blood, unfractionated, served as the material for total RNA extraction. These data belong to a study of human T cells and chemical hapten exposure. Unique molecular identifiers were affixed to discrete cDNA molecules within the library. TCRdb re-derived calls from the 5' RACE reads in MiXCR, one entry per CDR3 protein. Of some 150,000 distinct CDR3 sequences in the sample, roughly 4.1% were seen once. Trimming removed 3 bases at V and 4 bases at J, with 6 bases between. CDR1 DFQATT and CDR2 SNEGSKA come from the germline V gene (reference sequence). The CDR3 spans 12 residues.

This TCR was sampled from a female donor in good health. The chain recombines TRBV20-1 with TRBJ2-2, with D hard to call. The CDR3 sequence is CSASFVTGELFF. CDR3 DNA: TGCAGTGCTAGTTTCGTCACCGGGGAGCTGTTTTTT.